The present entry profiles one T cell receptor (beta chain) with its context. Its matching antigen is unknown. The sample comes from a study of cytotoxic CD8 clonotypes in ibrutinib-treated CLL. Study-wide results and caveats: Sustained-remission patients were sampled at one set of times and progressing patients at different ones. Patients showed higher baseline clonality than age-matched healthy donors, and it tracked circulating CD8+ T-cell counts. Upon ibrutinib response clonality rose, and upon progression it fell back toward baseline.

CDR1 is LNHNV, CDR2 YYDKDF, per germline (reference sequence). This CDR3 is 16 amino acids long. The J segment lost 0 bases and the V segment lost 3 bases, leaving 2 bases of the junction unmatched. The assay was immunoSEQ multiplex PCR, and TCRdb's table has in-frame clones only and misses some. This sample yields roughly 150,000 clones, of which 75% to 80% are seen a single time; around 4.9% belongs to the top ten. The source material was PBMCs, sampled after 24 months of ibrutinib treatment. This sequence joins TRBV15 and TRBJ1-3; 10 bases match TRBD1. This receptor was taken from a human donor with chronic lymphocytic leukemia. CDR3 sequence: CATSRDRGASGNTIYF. CDR3 bases: TGTGCCACCAGCAGGGACAGGGGGGCCTCTGGAAACACCATATATTTT.